This entry lists 24 T cell receptor beta chains sequenced from one sample in a study of CD8 T cells in ankylosing spondylitis. TCRdb independently ran MiXCR on the 5' RACE reads; one entry per CDR3 protein. Counted here are tens of thousands of distinct CDR3 sequences, about 10% occurring once; the ten biggest clones make up about 1.4%. The sequenced sample consisted of blood, either unsorted or a sorted T cell fraction (not recorded which). These receptors came from a male donor with ankylosing spondylitis or in good health (not recorded which).

This clonotype was seen repeatedly, ten times or more. V and J are TRBV5-1 and TRBJ2-3; 7 nucleotides line up with TRBD2. CDR1 SGHRS and CDR2 YFSETQ come from the germline V gene. V gave up 0 bases and J gave up 4 bases; unmatched junction bases: 8. The CDR3 has 16 residues. This CDR3 reads CASSLGLAERADTQYF. Written as DNA, the CDR3 is TGCGCCAGCAGCTTGGGGCTAGCGGAACGGGCAGATACGCAGTATTTT.

This clonotype has a count of ten or more. The J gene is TRBJ2-7, the V gene TRBV30; D is possibly TRBD1 (6 bases). The germline gives CDR1 GTSNPN, CDR2 SVGIG (reference sequence). This CDR3 is 13 amino acids long. With 4 bases removed from V and 6 bases from J, the gap between germline ends came to 16 bases. CDR3 DNA sequence: TGTGCCTGGAAAGTCTCAGGGGATGGCGAGCAGTACTTC. Translation gives CAWKVSGDGEQYF.

The rearrangement uses TRBV6-1 and TRBJ2-7, with 8 bases that match TRBD1. V shed 6 bases, J shed 2 bases, and the junction held 6 bases outside the gene matches. From germline, CDR1 is MNHNS and CDR2 SASEGT. The CDR3 spans 14 residues. CDR3 sequence reads: CASREDRVTYEQYF. CDR3 nucleotide sequence: TGTGCCAGCAGAGAGGACAGGGTAACCTACGAGCAGTACTTC.

This clonotype was counted a few times. The chain combines TRBV11-2 with TRBJ2-7; 7 nucleotides agree with TRBD1. Trimming cost V 4 bases and J 0 bases; bases outside gene matches: 3. Germline CDR1 is SGHAT and CDR2 is FQNNGV. CDR3 length: 14 residues. This chain's CDR3 is CASSSTGSSYEQYF. In DNA form, the CDR3 reads TGTGCCAGCAGCTCGACAGGGAGCTCCTACGAGCAGTACTTC.

This clonotype was seen ten or more times. This sequence joins TRBV6-1 and TRBJ1-6; 7 bases align to TRBD1. The V gene end was trimmed by 2 bases and the J gene end by 10 bases; junction bases not matched to a gene: 8. The CDR3 is 15 amino acids. Germline V gives CDR1 MNHNS, CDR2 SASEGT. The CDR3: CASSEIRTGPSPLHF. The CDR3 DNA reads as TGTGCCAGCAGTGAAATCAGGACAGGACCATCACCCCTCCACTTT.

At least ten counts were recorded for this clonotype. The V and J genes are TRBV7-2 and TRBJ1-1; no firm D call. Per germline, CDR1 SGHTA and CDR2 FQGNSA. V was clipped by 3 bases and J by 1 base, with 9 bases between them. The CDR3 runs to 14 residues. The CDR3 reads CASSFGSQNTEAFF. In nucleotides, the CDR3 is TGTGCCAGCAGCTTCGGCAGCCAGAACACTGAAGCTTTCTTT.

The chain couples TRBV2 to TRBJ1-6; no clear D. This CDR3 has 14 residues. The V gene's germline CDR1 is SNHLY and CDR2 FYNNEI. Trimming shortened V by 7 bases and J by 1 base, and 8 bases separated the two germline ends. CDR3 residues: CASNAGSYNSPLHF. CDR3 coding DNA: TGTGCCAGCAATGCGGGTTCCTATAATTCACCCCTCCACTTT.

This chain joins TRBV5-1 and TRBJ1-1; 7 bases align to TRBD1. The CDR3 totals 14 residues. The ends lost 3 bases at V and 0 bases at J; junction bases unmatched: 2. CDR1 and CDR2 (germline): SGHRS, YFSETQ. This CDR3 is CASSWGQMNTEAFF. The CDR3 DNA is TGCGCCAGCAGCTGGGGACAGATGAACACTGAAGCTTTCTTT.

This clonotype has a count of ten or more. The chain links TRBV12-3 or TRBV12-4 to TRBJ2-1; D possibly matches TRBD1 or TRBD2 (5 bases each). The CDR3 sequence is 14 residues long. V was trimmed by 3 bases and J by 14 bases, leaving 20 bases between them. The CDR3: CASSFSTRRLGEFF. The CDR3 nucleotides read TGTGCCAGCAGTTTTTCGACTCGTCGATTGGGGGAGTTCTTC.

Here the CDR3 reads CASGTGAEHNEQFF. CDR3 coding DNA: TGTGCTAGTGGAACGGGGGCAGAACACAATGAGCAGTTCTTC. The chain uses TRBV12-5 and TRBJ2-1; D assignment may be TRBD1 or TRBD2 (6 bases each). The germline CDR1 and CDR2 sequences are LGHNT and FRNRAP. The V and J ends lost 6 bases and 5 bases respectively, with 14 bases between them. The CDR3 spans 14 residues.

This clonotype was detected many times. The chain couples TRBV12-3 or TRBV12-4 to TRBJ2-1, with D possibly matching TRBD1 (5 bases). V was pared by 6 bases and J by 5 bases, with 8 bases between. This CDR3 comprises 12 residues. CDR3 DNA: TGTGCCAGCAGGACGACAGACAATGAGCAGTTCTTC. It translates to CASRTTDNEQFF.

This clonotype was counted many times. The chain employs TRBV5-1 and TRBJ1-2, with TRBD1 identical over 10 bases. J was trimmed by 7 bases and V by 2 bases; bases with no gene match: 8. Germline lookup yields CDR1 SGHRS and CDR2 YFSETQ. The CDR3 covers 15 residues. The CDR3 here is CASSFSGTGETGYTF. The DNA of the CDR3 is TGCGCCAGCAGCTTCTCGGGGACAGGGGAGACTGGCTACACCTTC.

This clonotype was observed at least ten times. This chain links TRBV28 with TRBJ2-3, with D possibly TRBD2 on 6 matching bases. The CDR3 runs 14 residues. Trimming shortened V by 7 bases and J by 2 bases, and 13 bases separated the two germline ends. Per germline, CDR1 MDHEN and CDR2 SYDVKM. The CDR3 is CASTTRRDTDTQYF. The CDR3 coding sequence is TGTGCCAGCACTACAAGGAGGGACACAGATACGCAGTATTTT.

The V and J genes are TRBV29-1 and TRBJ1-2, with no clear D. Per the germline V gene, CDR1 is SQVTM and CDR2 is ANQGSEA. Deletions cut 4 bases from V and 4 bases from J, with 16 bases between. The CDR3 loop spans 14 amino acids. CDR3: CSVGLDGGFYGYTF. CDR3 sequence (DNA): TGCAGCGTTGGACTTGACGGTGGATTCTATGGCTACACCTTC.

This clonotype was seen repeatedly, ten times or more. The rearrangement links TRBV10-3 to TRBJ2-7; 8 nucleotides line up with TRBD1. Germline assignment: CDR1 ENHRY and CDR2 SYGVKD. V dropped 7 bases and J dropped 3; count of bases not matched to a gene: 5. This CDR3 contains 13 residues. The CDR3, as DNA: TGTGCCATCACCGGACAGGGAGACTACGAGCAGTACTTC. It translates to CAITGQGDYEQYF.

This clonotype was detected many times. The CDR3 DNA reads TGTGCCAGCAGTTTAAAAATGCGGGACTTCACGTTTCTCTACAATGAGCAGTTCTTC. This sequence encodes CASSLKMRDFTFLYNEQFF. The chain couples TRBV12-3 or TRBV12-4 to TRBJ2-1; weak D call: TRBD2 (6 bases). V was pared by 2 bases and J by 3 bases, with 23 bases between. The CDR3 has 19 residues.

This clonotype was detected ten times or more. This chain's CDR3 is CASSLGQVTYEQYF. CDR3 sequence (DNA): TGTGCCAGCAGCTTGGGACAGGTGACCTACGAGCAGTACTTC. This chain links TRBV5-6 with TRBJ2-7, with TRBD1 as a possible D gene (6 bases). CDR1 is SGHDT, CDR2 YYEEEE, per germline. The germline V and J ends were trimmed by 0 bases and 2 bases, with 9 bases remaining between them. CDR3 length: 14 amino acids.

Many counts were recorded for this clonotype. This CDR3 is CSALPGTGGAGTEAFF. The CDR3 nucleotides read TGCAGTGCTTTACCTGGGACAGGGGGCGCGGGAACTGAAGCTTTCTTT. This chain links TRBV20-1 with TRBJ1-1; TRBD1 matches at 12 bases. The junction had 12 bases not matched to a gene; V was cut back by 5 bases and J by 5 bases. The CDR3 is 16 residues long. Germline CDR1 DFQATT, CDR2 SNEGSKA (reference sequence).

This clonotype was seen many times. J is TRBJ2-2 and V is TRBV25-1, with D perhaps TRBD1 or TRBD2 (5 bases each). The CDR3 loop spans 16 amino acids. The germline V and J ends were trimmed by 6 bases and 4 bases, with 18 bases remaining between them. CDR1 is MGHDK and CDR2 is SYGVNS in the germline V gene. The CDR3 region is CASRGSGQGSTGELFF. In DNA, the CDR3 is TGTGCCAGCAGGGGATCGGGGCAGGGATCCACCGGGGAGCTGTTTTTT.

This clonotype was detected ten times or more. V gene TRBV18 combines with J gene TRBJ1-2, with TRBD1 matching over 8 bases. This CDR3 has 13 residues. Losses at the gene ends were 3 bases for V and 3 bases for J; bases not matched to a gene: 0. Per germline, CDR1 KGHSH and CDR2 LQKENI. CDR3 amino acids: CASSPDRDYGYTF. The DNA for the CDR3 is TGTGCCAGCTCACCGGACAGGGACTATGGCTACACCTTC. Variable domain in full (rest from reference TRBV18 and TRBJ1-2): NAGVMQNPRHLVRRRGQEARLRCSPMKGHSHVYWYRQLPEEGLKFMVYLQKENIIDESGMPKERFSAEFPKEGPSILRIQQVVRGDSAAYFCASSPDRDYGYTFGSGTRLTVV.

In this sample, this clonotype turned up many times. The chain employs TRBV7-8 and TRBJ2-1, with TRBD1 identical over 8 bases. CDR3 length: 15 amino acids. From germline, CDR1 is SGHVS and CDR2 FQNEAQ. J was trimmed by 7 bases and V by 4 bases; bases with no gene match: 9. The CDR3 DNA reads TGTGCCAGCAGCTCGCCTGAGGACAGGGCAAATGAGCAGTTCTTC. It codes for CASSSPEDRANEQFF.

In its sample, this clonotype was seen many times. The chain recombines TRBV5-1 with TRBJ2-2; D gene unclear. With 0 bases removed from V and 0 bases from J, the gap between germline ends came to 9 bases. CDR1 is SGHRS, CDR2 YFSETQ, per germline. The CDR3 is made up of 16 amino acids. CDR3 DNA: TGCGCCAGCAGCTTGGACCCGGGTACGAACACCGGGGAGCTGTTTTTT. It yields the protein CASSLDPGTNTGELFF. The variable domain in full, completed from reference TRBV5-1 and TRBJ2-2, reads KAGVTQTPRYLIKTRGQQVTLSCSPISGHRSVSWYQQTPGQGLQFLFEYFSETQRNKGNFPGRFSGRQFSNSRSEMNVSTLELGDSALYLCASSLDPGTNTGELFFGEGSRLTVL.

This clonotype was counted at least ten times. This chain uses TRBV5-1 with TRBJ1-2; 7 bases fit TRBD1. This CDR3 has 14 amino acids. The V segment lost 5 bases and the J segment 0 bases; nucleotides outside the gene matches: 4. Germline V gene sequence: CDR1 SGHRS, CDR2 YFSETQ. CDR3 sequence (DNA): TGCGCCAGCAGTCACAGGGGAGCTAACTATGGCTACACCTTC. Its translation is CASSHRGANYGYTF. Supplemented by reference TRBV5-1 and TRBJ1-2, the full variable domain reads KAGVTQTPRYLIKTRGQQVTLSCSPISGHRSVSWYQQTPGQGLQFLFEYFSETQRNKGNFPGRFSGRQFSNSRSEMNVSTLELGDSALYLCASSHRGANYGYTFGSGTRLTVV.

DNA for the CDR3: TGTGCCAGCAGGTTCCCAGAAGAAAATTCACCCCTCCACTTT. Translating it yields CASRFPEENSPLHF. This chain connects TRBV6-2 or TRBV6-3 to TRBJ1-6; D ambiguous. Looked up from germline, CDR1 is MNHEY and CDR2 is SVGEGT. V was pared by 6 bases and J by 7 bases, with 13 bases between. CDR3 length equals 14 residues.